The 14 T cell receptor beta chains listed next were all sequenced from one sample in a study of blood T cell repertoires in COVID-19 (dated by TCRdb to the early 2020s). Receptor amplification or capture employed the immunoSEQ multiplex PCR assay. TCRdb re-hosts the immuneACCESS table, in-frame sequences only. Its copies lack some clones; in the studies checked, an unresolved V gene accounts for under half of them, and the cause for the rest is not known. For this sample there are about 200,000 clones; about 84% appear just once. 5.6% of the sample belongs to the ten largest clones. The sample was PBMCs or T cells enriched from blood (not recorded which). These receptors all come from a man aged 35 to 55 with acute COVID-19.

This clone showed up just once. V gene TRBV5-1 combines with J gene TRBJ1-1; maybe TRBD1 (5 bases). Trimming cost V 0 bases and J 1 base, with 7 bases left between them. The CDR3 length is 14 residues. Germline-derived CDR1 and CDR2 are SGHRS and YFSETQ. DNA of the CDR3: TGCGCCAGCAGCTTGGTGGGGGGGAACACTGAAGCTTTCTTT. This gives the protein CASSLVGGNTEAFF.

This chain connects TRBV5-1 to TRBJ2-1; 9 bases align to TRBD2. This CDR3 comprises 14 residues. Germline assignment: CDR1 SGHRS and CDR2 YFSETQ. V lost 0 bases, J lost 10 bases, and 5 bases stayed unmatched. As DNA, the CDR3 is TGCGCCAGCAGCTTGGGATTAGCGGGAGTAGAGCAGTTCTTC. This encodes CASSLGLAGVEQFF. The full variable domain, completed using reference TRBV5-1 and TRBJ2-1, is KAGVTQTPRYLIKTRGQQVTLSCSPISGHRSVSWYQQTPGQGLQFLFEYFSETQRNKGNFPGRFSGRQFSNSRSEMNVSTLELGDSALYLCASSLGLAGVEQFFGPGTRLTVL.

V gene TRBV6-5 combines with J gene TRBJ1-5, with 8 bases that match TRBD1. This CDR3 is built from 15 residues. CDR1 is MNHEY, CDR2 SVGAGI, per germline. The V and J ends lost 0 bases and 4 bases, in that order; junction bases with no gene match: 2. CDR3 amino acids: CASSYSWTGNQPQHF. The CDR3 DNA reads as TGTGCCAGCAGTTACTCGTGGACAGGGAATCAGCCCCAGCATTTT.

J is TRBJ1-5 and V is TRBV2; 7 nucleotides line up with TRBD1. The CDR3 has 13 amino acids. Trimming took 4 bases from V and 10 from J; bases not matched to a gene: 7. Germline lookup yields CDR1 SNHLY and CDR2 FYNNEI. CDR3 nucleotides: TGTGCCAGCAGTGCCGACCGGGACAGACCCCAGCATTTT. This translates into CASSADRDRPQHF.

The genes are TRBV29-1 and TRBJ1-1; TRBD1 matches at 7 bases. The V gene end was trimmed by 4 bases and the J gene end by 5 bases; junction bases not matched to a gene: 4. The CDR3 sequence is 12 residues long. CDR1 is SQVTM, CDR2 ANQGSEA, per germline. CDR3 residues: CSVGRGQTEAFF. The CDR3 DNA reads TGCAGCGTTGGGAGGGGGCAAACTGAAGCTTTCTTT.

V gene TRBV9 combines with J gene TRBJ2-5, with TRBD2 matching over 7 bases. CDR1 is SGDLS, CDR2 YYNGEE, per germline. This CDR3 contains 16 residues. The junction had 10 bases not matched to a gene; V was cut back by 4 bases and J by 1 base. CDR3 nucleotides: TGTGCCAGCAGCCCAAGGCCTGGGGGGGGCCAAGAGACCCAGTACTTC. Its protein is CASSPRPGGGQETQYF. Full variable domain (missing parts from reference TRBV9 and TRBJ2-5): DSGVTQTPKHLITATGQRVTLRCSPRSGDLSVYWYQQSLDQGLQFLIQYYNGEERAKGNILERFSAQQFPDLHSELNLSSLELGDSALYFCASSPRPGGGQETQYFGPGTRLLVL.

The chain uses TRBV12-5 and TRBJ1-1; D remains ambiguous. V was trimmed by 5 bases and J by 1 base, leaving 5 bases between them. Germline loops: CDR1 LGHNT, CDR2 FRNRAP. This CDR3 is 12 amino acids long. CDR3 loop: CASGTANTEAFF. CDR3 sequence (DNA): TGTGCTAGTGGTACAGCGAACACTGAAGCTTTCTTT.

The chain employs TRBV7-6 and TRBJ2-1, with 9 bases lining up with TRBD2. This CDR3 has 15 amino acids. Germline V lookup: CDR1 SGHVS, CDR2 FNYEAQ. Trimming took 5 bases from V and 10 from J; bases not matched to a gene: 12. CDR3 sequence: CASSLDISGRSEQFF. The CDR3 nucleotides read TGTGCCAGCAGCCTGGATATTAGCGGGAGAAGCGAGCAGTTCTTC.

CDR3 sequence: CASSSGTSSGTQYF. The DNA for the CDR3 is TGTGCCAGTAGTTCCGGGACTAGTTCGGGTACCCAGTACTTC. The chain uses TRBV19 and TRBJ2-5; TRBD2 matches at 8 bases. The germline V gene encodes CDR1 LNHDA and CDR2 SQIVND (reference sequence). V lost 5 bases, J lost 8 bases, and 10 bases stayed unmatched. CDR3 length equals 14 residues.

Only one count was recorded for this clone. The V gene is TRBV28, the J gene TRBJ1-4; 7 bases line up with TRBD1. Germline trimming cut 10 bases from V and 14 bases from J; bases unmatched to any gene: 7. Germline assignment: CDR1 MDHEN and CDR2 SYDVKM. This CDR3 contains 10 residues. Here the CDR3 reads CAIGRDSLFF. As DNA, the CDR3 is TGTGCCATCGGCCGGGACAGTCTGTTTTTT.

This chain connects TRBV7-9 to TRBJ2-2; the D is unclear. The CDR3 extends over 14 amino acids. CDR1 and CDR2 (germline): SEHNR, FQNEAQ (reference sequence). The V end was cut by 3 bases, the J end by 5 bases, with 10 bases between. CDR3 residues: CASSFSGPTGELFF. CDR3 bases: TGTGCCAGCAGCTTCTCTGGGCCGACCGGGGAGCTGTTTTTT.

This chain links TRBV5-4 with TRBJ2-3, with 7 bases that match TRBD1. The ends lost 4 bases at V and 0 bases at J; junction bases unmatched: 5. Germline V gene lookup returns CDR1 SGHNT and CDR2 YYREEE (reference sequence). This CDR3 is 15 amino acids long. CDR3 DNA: TGTGCCAGCAGCGGGGGACAGCCGAGCACAGATACGCAGTATTTT. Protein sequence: CASSGGQPSTDTQYF.

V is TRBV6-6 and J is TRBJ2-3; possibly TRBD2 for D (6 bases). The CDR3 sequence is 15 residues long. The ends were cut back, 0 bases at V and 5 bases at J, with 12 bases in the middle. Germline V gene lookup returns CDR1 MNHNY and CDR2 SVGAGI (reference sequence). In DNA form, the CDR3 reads TGTGCCAGCAGTTACTCGGAGGGAGACGGAGATACGCAGTATTTT. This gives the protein CASSYSEGDGDTQYF.

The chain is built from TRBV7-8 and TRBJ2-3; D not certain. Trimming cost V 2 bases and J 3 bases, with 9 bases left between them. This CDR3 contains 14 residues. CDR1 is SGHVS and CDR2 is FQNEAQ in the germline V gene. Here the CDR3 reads CASSLLEWTDTQYF. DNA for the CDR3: TGTGCCAGCAGCTTACTAGAATGGACAGATACGCAGTATTTT.